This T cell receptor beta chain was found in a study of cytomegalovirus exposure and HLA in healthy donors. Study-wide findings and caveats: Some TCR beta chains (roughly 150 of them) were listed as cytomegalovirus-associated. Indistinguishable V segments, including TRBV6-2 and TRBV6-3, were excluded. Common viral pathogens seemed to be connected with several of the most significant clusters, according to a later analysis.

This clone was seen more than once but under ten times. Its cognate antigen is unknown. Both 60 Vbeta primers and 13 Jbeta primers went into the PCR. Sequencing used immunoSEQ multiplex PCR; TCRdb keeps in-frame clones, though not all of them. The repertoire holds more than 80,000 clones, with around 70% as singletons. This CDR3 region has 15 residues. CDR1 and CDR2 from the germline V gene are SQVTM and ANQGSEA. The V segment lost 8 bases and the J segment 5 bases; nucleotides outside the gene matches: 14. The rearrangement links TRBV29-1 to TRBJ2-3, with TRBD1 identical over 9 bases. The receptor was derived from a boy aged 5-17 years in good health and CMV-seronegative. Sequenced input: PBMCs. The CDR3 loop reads CSTTWTGVRGDTQYF. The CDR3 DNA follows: TGCAGCACAACTTGGACAGGGGTCCGGGGAGATACGCAGTATTTT.